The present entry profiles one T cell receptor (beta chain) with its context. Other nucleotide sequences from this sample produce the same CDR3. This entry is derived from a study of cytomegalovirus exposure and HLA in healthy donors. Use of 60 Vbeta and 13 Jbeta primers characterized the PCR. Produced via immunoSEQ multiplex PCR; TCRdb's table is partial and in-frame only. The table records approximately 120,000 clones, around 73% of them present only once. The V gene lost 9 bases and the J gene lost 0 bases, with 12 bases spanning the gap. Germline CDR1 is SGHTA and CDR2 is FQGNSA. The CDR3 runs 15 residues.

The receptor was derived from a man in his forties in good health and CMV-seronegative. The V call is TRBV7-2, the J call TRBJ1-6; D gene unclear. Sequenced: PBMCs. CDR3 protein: CASSPQISYNSPLHF. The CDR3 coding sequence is TGTGCCAGTAGCCCACAGATCTCCTATAATTCACCCCTCCACTTT.